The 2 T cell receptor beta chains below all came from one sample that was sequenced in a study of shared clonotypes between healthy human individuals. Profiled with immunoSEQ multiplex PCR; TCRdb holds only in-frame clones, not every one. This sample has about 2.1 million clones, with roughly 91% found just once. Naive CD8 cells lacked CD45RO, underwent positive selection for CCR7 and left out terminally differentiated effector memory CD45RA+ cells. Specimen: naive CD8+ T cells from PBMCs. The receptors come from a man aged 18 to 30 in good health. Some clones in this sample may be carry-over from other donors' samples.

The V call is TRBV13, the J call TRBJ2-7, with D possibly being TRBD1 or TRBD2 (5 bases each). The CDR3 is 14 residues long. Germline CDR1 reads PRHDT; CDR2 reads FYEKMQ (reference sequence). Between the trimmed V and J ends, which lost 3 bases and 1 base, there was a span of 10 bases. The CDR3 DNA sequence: TGTGCCAGCAGCTTCTGGGACGGTTCCTACGAGCAGTACTTC. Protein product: CASSFWDGSYEQYF.

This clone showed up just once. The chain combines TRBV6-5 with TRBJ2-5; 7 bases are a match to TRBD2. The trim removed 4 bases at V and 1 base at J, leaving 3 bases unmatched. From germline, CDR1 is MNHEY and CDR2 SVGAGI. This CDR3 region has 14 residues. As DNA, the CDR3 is TGTGCCAGCAGTTGGGGGAGGGTCCAAGAGACCCAGTACTTC. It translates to CASSWGRVQETQYF.